What follows are 26 T cell receptor beta chains derived from one specimen sequenced in a study of cytomegalovirus exposure and HLA in healthy donors. PCR employed 60 Vbeta and 13 Jbeta primers. The assay was immunoSEQ multiplex PCR, and TCRdb's table has in-frame clones only and misses some. Altogether about 160,000 clones are present, approximately 84% being singletons, with the ten largest covering around 4.3%. The source material was PBMCs. These receptors originate from a woman aged 45-65 years in good health and CMV-seropositive.

This CDR3 is CASTNGHYGYTF. CDR3 nucleotides: TGTGCCAGCACGAATGGGCACTATGGCTACACCTTC. The rearrangement joins TRBV25-1 to TRBJ1-2, with no clear D. With 7 bases removed from V and 3 bases from J, the gap between germline ends came to 9 bases. CDR3 length: 12 residues. The germline gives CDR1 MGHDK, CDR2 SYGVNS.

The rearrangement joins TRBV7-2 to TRBJ2-3; maybe TRBD1 (5 bases). This CDR3 has 16 amino acids. The germline CDR1 and CDR2 sequences are SGHTA and FQGNSA. The germline V and J ends were trimmed by 4 bases and 4 bases, with 18 bases remaining between them. The CDR3 region has the DNA TGTGCCAGCAGCTACCTAGGACATCCTGCCGCAGATACGCAGTATTTT. Translation: CASSYLGHPAADTQYF.

This clone was seen a single time. The chain uses TRBV12-2 and TRBJ2-7; the table's D call, TRBD2, was not checked against the DNA. TRBV12-2 is listed as a pseudogene. This CDR3 comprises 15 residues. CDR3 residues: CASRLARSCGREQYF. CDR3 DNA sequence: TGTGCAAGTCGCTTAGCGCGTTCCTGTGGTCGCGAGCAGTACTTC.

The chain employs TRBV18 and TRBJ2-1; TRBD2 aligns across 11 bases. V dropped 3 bases and J dropped 1; count of bases not matched to a gene: 11. Germline values: CDR1 KGHSH, CDR2 LQKENI. This CDR3 region has 19 residues. CDR3: CASSPITSGSPNSYNEQFF. The CDR3 region has the DNA TGTGCCAGCTCACCCATCACTAGCGGGAGCCCCAATTCCTACAATGAGCAGTTCTTC.

V usage is TRBV19 and J usage is TRBJ1-5; 7 bases agree with TRBD1. After removal of 11 bases from V and 3 bases from J, the junction contained 16 bases not matched to a gene. The CDR3 spans 16 residues. Germline V gives CDR1 LNHDA, CDR2 SQIVND (reference sequence). CDR3 amino acids: CASSISETGINQPQHF. The CDR3 region has the DNA TGTGCCTCGTCTATTTCCGAGACAGGGATCAATCAGCCCCAGCATTTT.

This sequence joins TRBV14 and TRBJ1-2; tentative D call: TRBD1 (5 bases). V shed 4 bases and J shed 8 bases, with 17 bases lying between them. The CDR3 has 14 amino acids. Per the germline V gene, CDR1 is SGHDN and CDR2 is FVKESK. The CDR3 region has the DNA TGTGCCAGCAGCCTCTTCGAGACAGCGGGGGGCTACACCTTC. It codes for CASSLFETAGGYTF.

The V call is TRBV27, the J call TRBJ2-1; no clear D. V lost 0 bases and J 13 bases, leaving 10 bases between the germline ends. The CDR3 spans 12 residues. Germline V gene data show CDR1 as MNHEY and CDR2 as SMNVEV (reference sequence). CDR3 sequence: CASSLSLLFQFF. CDR3 DNA: TGTGCCAGCAGTTTATCACTCCTTTTTCAGTTCTTC.

J is TRBJ2-1 and V is TRBV5-4; 10 nucleotides line up with TRBD2. This CDR3 spans 16 amino acids. V shed 4 bases, J shed 2 bases, and the junction held 6 bases outside the gene matches. Germline lookup yields CDR1 SGHNT and CDR2 YYREEE (reference sequence). The CDR3 coding sequence is TGTGCCAGCAGCGTTGTTCTAGCGGGGGCCTACAATGAGCAGTTCTTC. Encoded protein: CASSVVLAGAYNEQFF.

The chain links TRBV5-1 to TRBJ2-7; possible D gene TRBD1, 5 bases. CDR1 is SGHRS, CDR2 YFSETQ, per germline. The CDR3 is made up of 17 amino acids. Trimming stripped 0 bases from V and 4 bases from J, with 20 bases between. This CDR3 is CASSLDPDTIRDYEQYF. The DNA for the CDR3 is TGCGCCAGCAGCTTGGACCCCGACACAATCAGGGATTACGAGCAGTACTTC. The whole variable domain, remainder taken from reference TRBV5-1 and TRBJ2-7, is KAGVTQTPRYLIKTRGQQVTLSCSPISGHRSVSWYQQTPGQGLQFLFEYFSETQRNKGNFPGRFSGRQFSNSRSEMNVSTLELGDSALYLCASSLDPDTIRDYEQYFGPGTRLTVT.

The chain joins TRBV6-5 to TRBJ2-3; 9 bases are a match to TRBD2. From germline, CDR1 is MNHEY and CDR2 SVGAGI. V lost 2 bases and J lost 1; bases outside the gene matches: 4. CDR3 length equals 16 residues. The CDR3, as DNA: TGTGCCAGCAGTTACGATGGCGGGGGGGGCACAGATACGCAGTATTTT. This codes for CASSYDGGGGTDTQYF.

The chain employs TRBV20-1 and TRBJ1-2; TRBD1 aligns across 7 bases. Germline CDR1 reads DFQATT; CDR2 reads SNEGSKA (reference sequence). The V gene end was trimmed by 6 bases and the J gene end by 10 bases; junction bases not matched to a gene: 8. This CDR3 is built from 11 residues. CDR3 sequence: CSAEGTDTYTF. The DNA for the CDR3 is TGCAGTGCCGAGGGGACAGACACCTACACCTTC.

This clone was recorded only once. This chain connects TRBV11-2 to TRBJ2-3; TRBD2 matches 7 bases. With V trimmed by 2 bases and J by 5 bases, 4 bases remained unmatched. The germline V gene encodes CDR1 SGHAT and CDR2 FQNNGV. The CDR3 runs to 14 residues. The CDR3 loop reads CASSLNSGGDTQYF. CDR3 DNA: TGTGCCAGCAGCTTAAATTCGGGAGGAGATACGCAGTATTTT.

The chain couples TRBV6-6 to TRBJ1-6, with 10 bases aligning to TRBD1. With 7 bases clipped from V and 9 bases from J, the junction kept 9 bases outside the gene matches. Germline loops: CDR1 MNHNY, CDR2 SVGAGI (reference sequence). The CDR3 has 15 residues. The CDR3: CASNRTGGLFSPLHF. CDR3 DNA: TGTGCCAGCAATAGGACAGGGGGATTGTTTTCACCCCTCCACTTT.

The chain is built from TRBV6-1 and TRBJ2-5, with D uncertain. V was pared by 1 base and J by 5 bases, with 5 bases between. CDR3 size: 12 residues. The germline V gene encodes CDR1 MNHNS and CDR2 SASEGT. The CDR3 protein is CASSEVDETQYF. Here the CDR3 DNA reads TGTGCCAGCAGTGAAGTAGATGAGACCCAGTACTTC.

In DNA form, the CDR3 reads TGTGCCAGCTCACCGCATGGACGGGGAGGGGAGCAGTACTTC. It is translated as CASSPHGRGGEQYF. The chain joins TRBV18 to TRBJ2-7, with 7 positions matching TRBD2. The CDR3 has 14 residues. The germline CDR1 and CDR2 sequences are KGHSH and LQKENI. V was pared by 3 bases and J by 7 bases, with 9 bases of the junction left unmatched.

The V and J genes are TRBV19 and TRBJ1-1; weak D call: TRBD1 (6 bases). The CDR3 covers 12 residues. The ends were cut back, 0 bases at V and 10 bases at J, with 9 bases in the middle. In germline, CDR1 is LNHDA, CDR2 SQIVND (reference sequence). CDR3 nucleotides: TGTGCCAGTAGTATAGACCAGGGGAGAGCTTTCTTT. Amino acid sequence: CASSIDQGRAFF.

This chain uses TRBV28 with TRBJ2-3; the D gene is possibly TRBD1 (6 bases). V gave up 7 bases and J gave up 0 bases, with 20 bases separating them. Looked up from germline, CDR1 is MDHEN and CDR2 is SYDVKM. The CDR3 contains 17 residues. CDR3 region: CASTLDSTYTSTDTQYF. The CDR3 region has the DNA TGTGCCAGCACCTTGGACAGCACATATACTAGCACAGATACGCAGTATTTT.

The rearrangement links TRBV9 to TRBJ2-7; 11 bases align to TRBD1. Germline V lookup: CDR1 SGDLS, CDR2 YYNGEE. Germline trimming cut 5 bases from V and 3 bases from J; bases unmatched to any gene: 1. The CDR3 runs to 13 residues. In nucleotides, the CDR3 is TGTGCCAGCAGTGGGACAGGGGGCTACGAGCAGTACTTC. Its protein is CASSGTGGYEQYF.

This chain joins TRBV14 and TRBJ2-5; D is possibly TRBD2 (6 bases). The germline V gene has CDR1 SGHDN and CDR2 FVKESK. Between the trimmed V and J ends, which lost 0 bases and 6 bases, there was a span of 17 bases. The CDR3 consists of 16 residues. The CDR3 here is CASSQDIGGRLQTQYF. CDR3 bases: TGTGCCAGCAGCCAAGATATAGGTGGGAGGTTACAGACCCAGTACTTC.

V is TRBV11-2 and J is TRBJ1-1, with 8 bases aligning to TRBD1. This CDR3 contains 17 residues. V lost 1 base and J lost 0; bases outside the gene matches: 7. Germline CDR1 is SGHAT and CDR2 is FQNNGV. The CDR3 DNA reads as TGTGCCAGCAGCTTAGGGGCGGGCAGGGGGCTGAACACTGAAGCTTTCTTT. This gives the protein CASSLGAGRGLNTEAFF. Complete variable domain (other parts from reference TRBV11-2 and TRBJ1-1): EAGVAQSPRYKIIEKRQSVAFWCNPISGHATLYWYQQILGQGPKLLIQFQNNGVVDDSQLPKDRFSAERLKGVDSTLKIQPAKLEDSAVYLCASSLGAGRGLNTEAFFGQGTRLTVV.

About this clone itself: A read error may account for a junction end that differs from germline. This same CDR3 is encoded by further DNA sequences in the sample. This chain links TRBV7-9 with TRBJ1-2; weak D call: TRBD1 (5 bases). CDR3 length: 13 amino acids. Germline V gene sequence: CDR1 SEHNR, CDR2 FQNEAQ (reference sequence). The CDR3 region is CASSLGRDYGYTF. In DNA form, the CDR3 reads TGCGCCAGCAGCTTAGGCAGGGACTATGGCTACACCTTC.

The V gene is TRBV11-2, the J gene TRBJ2-5; 9 nucleotides match TRBD1. Germline trimming cut 5 bases from V and 3 bases from J; bases unmatched to any gene: 4. Germline CDR1 and CDR2: SGHAT and FQNNGV. This CDR3 region has 14 residues. The CDR3 here is CASSTGTGKETQYF. The CDR3 nucleotides read TGTGCCAGCAGCACAGGGACAGGGAAAGAGACCCAGTACTTC.

This clone was picked up a small number of times. V usage is TRBV21-1 and J usage is TRBJ1-2; the table's D call, TRBD1, was not checked against the DNA. TRBV21-1 is annotated as a pseudogene. The CDR3 totals 14 residues. The CDR3 reads CASSKTTQGYGYTF. CDR3 bases: TGTGCCAGCAGCAAAACCACGCAGGGGTATGGCTACACCTTC.

The chain uses TRBV28 and TRBJ2-1; 8 nucleotides agree with TRBD1. The CDR3 has 15 residues. Germline trimming cut 3 bases from V and 2 bases from J; bases unmatched to any gene: 3. From germline, CDR1 is MDHEN and CDR2 SYDVKM. CDR3 amino acids: CASSFPGGAYNEQFF. CDR3 coding DNA: TGTGCCAGCAGTTTCCCAGGGGGCGCCTACAATGAGCAGTTCTTC.

The rearrangement uses TRBV30 and TRBJ1-1; 8 nucleotides line up with TRBD1. The V gene's germline CDR1 is GTSNPN and CDR2 SVGIG (reference sequence). J was trimmed by 6 bases and V by 7 bases; bases with no gene match: 10. The CDR3 consists of 13 residues. CDR3: CASNRGIGAEAFF. The CDR3 DNA sequence: TGTGCCTCCAACAGGGGGATCGGGGCTGAAGCTTTCTTT. Together with reference TRBV30 and TRBJ1-1, the CDR3 gives the full variable domain: SQTIHQWPATLVQPVGSPLSLECTVEGTSNPNLYWYRQAAGRGLQLLFYSVGIGQISSEVPQNLSASRPQDRQFILSSKKLLLSDSGFYLCASNRGIGAEAFFGQGTRLTVV.

In its sample, this clone was seen once. The chain uses TRBV30 and TRBJ1-3; no clear D gene. The CDR3 totals 14 residues. Trimming took off 4 bases at V and 4 bases at J, with 14 bases between the two ends. The germline V gene has CDR1 GTSNPN and CDR2 SVGIG (reference sequence). CDR3 nucleotide sequence: TGTGCCTGGAATACTGTCACCCGCGGAAACACCATATATTTT. Its translation is CAWNTVTRGNTIYF.